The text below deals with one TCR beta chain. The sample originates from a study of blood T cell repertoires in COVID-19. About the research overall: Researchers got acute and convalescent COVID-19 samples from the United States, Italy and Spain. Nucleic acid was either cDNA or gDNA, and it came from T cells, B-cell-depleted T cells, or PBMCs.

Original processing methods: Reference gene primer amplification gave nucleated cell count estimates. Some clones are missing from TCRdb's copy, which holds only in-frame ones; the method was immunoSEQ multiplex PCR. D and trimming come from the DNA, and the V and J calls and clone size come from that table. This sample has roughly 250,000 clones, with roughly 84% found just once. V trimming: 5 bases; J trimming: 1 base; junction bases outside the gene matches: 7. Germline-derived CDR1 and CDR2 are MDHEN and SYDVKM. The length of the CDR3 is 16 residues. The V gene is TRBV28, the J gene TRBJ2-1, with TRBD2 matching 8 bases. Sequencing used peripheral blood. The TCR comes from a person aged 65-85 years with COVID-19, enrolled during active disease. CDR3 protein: CASSNPGLGSYNEQFF. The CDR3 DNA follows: TGTGCCAGCAGTAACCCGGGACTAGGGTCCTACAATGAGCAGTTCTTC.